Listed below are T cell receptor beta chains from one sample, sequenced in a study of T cells in Graves' hyperthyroidism and ophthalmopathy. In TCRdb, the multiplex PCR reads were re-called with MiXCR into one record per CDR3 protein. The sample records approximately 360,000 distinct CDR3 sequences, 20% to 30% being singletons. Input material: blood. Receptor source: a man in his fifties or sixties with Graves' hyperthyroidism. CDR3s include the opening cysteine and the closing phenylalanine or tryptophan. Each record gives: V gene, J gene, clone size, D gene, CDR3 protein, CDR3 DNA. D genes are given only for firm matches. Size is stated for part of the rows, as once, few or many counts, or as a class when the clone is expanded.

TRBV6-2/TRBV6-3	TRBJ2-4	.	TRBD2	CASSYSSGRADIQYF	TGTGCCAGCAGTTACTCTAGCGGGAGGGCAGACATTCAGTACTTC
TRBV28	TRBJ1-4	.	.	CASSSGLAPEKLFF	TGTGCCAGCAGTTCTGGACTTGCCCCTGAAAAACTGTTTTTT
TRBV20-1	TRBJ2-3	many	TRBD2	CSASALAGDTDTQYF	TGCAGTGCTAGCGCCCTAGCGGGAGACACAGATACGCAGTATTTT
TRBV9	TRBJ1-1	.	.	CASSPRWVTTEAFF	TGTGCCAGCAGCCCAAGATGGGTTACGACTGAAGCTTTCTTT
TRBV7-6	TRBJ2-3	few	TRBD2	CASSLDAGGTDTQYF	TGTGCCAGCAGCTTAGACGCGGGAGGCACAGATACGCAGTATTTT
TRBV3-1	TRBJ2-7	few	.	CASSSQFGYEQYF	TGTGCCAGCAGCTCGCAGTTCGGCTACGAGCAGTACTTC
TRBV11-2	TRBJ2-7	few	.	CASSLAGLGTYEQYF	TGTGCCAGCAGCTTAGCGGGACTCGGAACCTACGAGCAGTACTTC
TRBV11-2	TRBJ1-2	many	TRBD1	CASSLGQGTLDGYTF	TGTGCCAGCAGCTTAGGACAGGGAACTTTGGATGGCTACACCTTC
TRBV28	TRBJ1-2	few	.	CASGYRGYTF	TGTGCCAGCGGGTATCGTGGCTACACCTTC
TRBV12-5	TRBJ2-2	few	.	CASGDTGELFF	TGTGCTAGTGGTGACACCGGGGAGCTGTTTTTT
TRBV20-1	TRBJ1-1	few	TRBD1	CSARRTGKDTEAFF	TGCAGTGCTAGGCGGACAGGGAAGGACACTGAAGCTTTCTTT
TRBV11-3	TRBJ2-2	.	TRBD1	CASSLVGWRQGNTGEQFF	TGTGCCAGCAGCCTCGTCGGATGGCGACAGGGGAACACCGGGGAGCAGTTTTTT
TRBV7-8	TRBJ2-2	few	.	CASSLRANMLTGELFF	TGTGCCAGCAGCTTAAGGGCCAACATGCTGACCGGGGAGCTGTTTTTT
TRBV9	TRBJ1-2	few	.	CASSVGGVDGYTF	TGTGCCAGCAGCGTAGGAGGGGTGGATGGCTACACCTTC
TRBV3-1	TRBJ1-2	once	.	CASSQLNYGYTF	TGTGCCAGCAGCCAACTTAACTATGGCTACACCTTC
TRBV5-1	TRBJ1-6	.	TRBD1	CASSEWDRDISPLHF	TGCGCCAGCAGCGAATGGGACAGGGACATATCACCCCTCCACTTT
TRBV2	TRBJ2-7	few	TRBD2	CASSGRTSGSYEQYF	TGTGCCAGCAGTGGACGGACTAGCGGCTCCTACGAGCAGTACTTC
TRBV12-3/TRBV12-4	TRBJ2-1	few	TRBD2	CASTARTSAYNEQFF	TGTGCCAGTACCGCTCGGACTAGCGCCTACAATGAGCAGTTCTTC
TRBV10-3	TRBJ2-5	.	TRBD2	CAIERSGRATGRETQYF	TGTGCCATTGAGCGTAGCGGGAGGGCCACAGGGAGAGAGACCCAGTACTTC
TRBV7-9	TRBJ2-7	.	TRBD2	CASSKTTSGSSYEQYF	TGTGCCAGCAGCAAGACAACTAGCGGCAGCTCCTACGAGCAGTACTTC
TRBV24-1	TRBJ1-5	.	TRBD1	CATSDSDRGQDQPQHF	TGTGCCACCAGTGATTCCGACAGGGGGCAGGATCAGCCCCAGCATTTT
TRBV9	TRBJ2-3	few	.	CASSPPLGTDTQYF	TGTGCCAGCAGCCCCCCTTTGGGCACAGATACGCAGTATTTT
TRBV11-3	TRBJ2-1	.	TRBD2	CASSPGLVYEQFF	TGTGCCAGCAGCCCGGGACTAGTCTATGAGCAGTTCTTC
TRBV7-9	TRBJ2-7	.	TRBD1	CASSANRGLNLGEQYF	TGTGCCAGCAGCGCCAACAGGGGGCTCAATCTTGGCGAGCAGTACTTC
TRBV11-2	TRBJ2-1	many	.	CASSYGAGLNNEQFF	TGTGCCAGCAGCTACGGAGCGGGTCTAAACAATGAGCAGTTCTTC
TRBV3-1	TRBJ2-2	.	.	CASSRGYGTGELFF	TGTGCCAGCAGTCGCGGTTATGGGACCGGGGAGCTGTTTTTT
TRBV20-1	TRBJ1-1	.	TRBD1	CSAPRQGAEAFF	TGCAGTGCGCCAAGACAGGGCGCTGAAGCTTTCTTT
TRBV12-3/TRBV12-4	TRBJ1-1	few	TRBD1	CASSGTGRNILVAFF	TGTGCCAGCAGCGGGACAGGGCGAAATATACTTGTCGCTTTCTTT
TRBV3-1	TRBJ2-3	.	.	CASGTRTLQGDTQYF	TGTGCCAGCGGAACCCGGACCCTACAAGGAGATACGCAGTATTTT
TRBV5-1	TRBJ1-4	few	.	CASSLAGHSTNEKLFF	TGCGCCAGCAGCTTGGCCGGACATTCAACTAATGAAAAACTGTTTTTT
TRBV6-5	TRBJ2-5	.	.	CASSYTEETQYF	TGTGCCAGCAGTTACACGGAAGAGACCCAGTACTTC
TRBV20-1	TRBJ1-1	few	TRBD1	CSAPGQGRTEAFF	TGCAGTGCCCCGGGACAGGGGAGAACTGAAGCTTTCTTT
TRBV28	TRBJ1-5	few	.	CASSLINQPQHF	TGTGCCAGCAGTCTTATCAATCAGCCCCAGCATTTT
TRBV30	TRBJ2-7	.	TRBD2	CACRGSGRKEYF	TGTGCCTGCCGGGGTAGCGGGAGGAAGGAGTACTTC
TRBV9	TRBJ2-1	.	TRBD2	CASSPRTSGSHYEQFF	TGTGCCAGCAGCCCCCGGACTAGCGGGAGTCACTATGAGCAGTTCTTC
TRBV18	TRBJ1-2	.	.	CASSPGASGNYGYTF	TGTGCCAGCTCACCGGGAGCGTCAGGGAACTATGGCTACACCTTC
TRBV20-1	TRBJ2-5	.	.	CSVRSGVETQYF	TGCAGTGTCCGTAGTGGGGTGGAGACCCAGTACTTC
TRBV11-2	TRBJ2-1	many	.	CASSFPGGVNEQFF	TGTGCCAGCAGCTTCCCGGGTGGGGTCAATGAGCAGTTCTTC
TRBV19	TRBJ2-5	.	TRBD2	CASSPSGGRETQYF	TGTGCCAGTAGTCCTAGCGGAGGCCGTGAGACCCAGTACTTC
TRBV7-6	TRBJ2-1	.	TRBD2	CASSLERREGSYNEQFF	TGTGCCAGCAGCTTAGAGCGGCGGGAGGGTTCCTACAATGAGCAGTTCTTC
TRBV7-9	TRBJ2-7	many	TRBD1	CASSLEAGGAAEQYF	TGTGCCAGCAGCTTAGAGGCAGGGGGCGCGGCCGAGCAGTACTTC
TRBV18	TRBJ1-2	.	.	CASSPPTRGYTF	TGTGCCAGCTCACCACCGACCCGGGGCTACACCTTC
TRBV13	TRBJ2-1	few	TRBD1	CASSEGTGEGEQFF	TGTGCCAGCAGCGAGGGGACAGGGGAGGGTGAGCAGTTCTTC
TRBV7-6	TRBJ2-7	.	TRBD2	CASSSREASYNEQYF	TGTGCCAGCAGCTCGCGGGAGGCCTCCTACAATGAGCAGTACTTC
TRBV5-1	TRBJ2-3	.	.	CASSEDSRRPDTQYF	TGCGCCAGCAGCGAGGACAGCCGTCGGCCAGATACGCAGTATTTT
TRBV5-6	TRBJ2-6	.	.	CASSLFGGDSGANVLTF	TGTGCCAGCAGCTTGTTTGGGGGAGACTCTGGGGCCAACGTCCTGACTTTC
TRBV2	TRBJ2-3	.	TRBD2	CASTGLAGRPDTQYF	TGTGCCAGCACTGGACTAGCGGGAAGGCCAGATACGCAGTATTTT
TRBV5-1	TRBJ2-3	many	.	CASSLGDNGDTQYF	TGCGCCAGCAGCTTGGGGGACAATGGGGATACGCAGTATTTT
TRBV20-1	TRBJ2-3	.	TRBD2	CSAPLAGDTDTQYF	TGCAGTGCTCCTTTAGCGGGTGACACAGATACGCAGTATTTT
TRBV5-1	TRBJ2-3	.	.	CASSLVGRDDSADTQYF	TGTGCCAGCAGCTTGGTAGGTAGGGATGATAGCGCAGATACGCAGTATTTT
TRBV20-1	TRBJ1-4	few	TRBD1	CSAWTGGGEKLFF	TGCAGTGCTTGGACAGGGGGTGGGGAAAAACTGTTTTTT
TRBV7-7	TRBJ2-1	few	TRBD1	CASSLGTGPYNEQFF	TGTGCCAGCAGCTTAGGGACAGGGCCCTACAATGAGCAGTTCTTC
TRBV12-3/TRBV12-4	TRBJ2-3	few	TRBD2	CASSFRTSGRPSSTDTQYF	TGTGCCAGCAGTTTCAGAACTAGCGGGAGGCCCTCTAGCACAGATACGCAGTATTTT
TRBV28	TRBJ2-5	many	.	CASSLFGIGNGETQYF	TGTGCCAGCAGTTTATTCGGTATTGGCAACGGAGAGACCCAGTACTTC
TRBV6-1	TRBJ1-2	.	.	CASSRTRGRSGYTF	TGTGCCAGCAGTCGAACCAGGGGACGGAGTGGCTACACCTTC